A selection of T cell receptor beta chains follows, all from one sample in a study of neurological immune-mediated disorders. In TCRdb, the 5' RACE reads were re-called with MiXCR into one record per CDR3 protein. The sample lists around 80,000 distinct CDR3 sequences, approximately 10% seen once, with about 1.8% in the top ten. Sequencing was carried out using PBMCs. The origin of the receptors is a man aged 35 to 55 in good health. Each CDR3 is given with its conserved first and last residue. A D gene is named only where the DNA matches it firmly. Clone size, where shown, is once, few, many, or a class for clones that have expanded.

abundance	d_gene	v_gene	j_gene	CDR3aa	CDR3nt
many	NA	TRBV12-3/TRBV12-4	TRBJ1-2	CASLTGYGYTF	TGTGCCAGCCTCACAGGGTATGGCTACACCTTC
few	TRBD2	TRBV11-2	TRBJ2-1	CASTKTSGQYNEQFF	TGTGCCAGCACCAAGACTAGCGGGCAATACAATGAGCAGTTCTTC
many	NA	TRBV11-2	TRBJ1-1	CASSFLDTEAFF	TGTGCCAGCAGCTTTTTGGACACTGAAGCTTTCTTT
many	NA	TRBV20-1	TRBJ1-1	CSARHRGGGTEAFF	TGCAGTGCTAGGCACCGGGGTGGCGGCACTGAAGCTTTCTTT
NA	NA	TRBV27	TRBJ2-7	CASSFSASYEQYF	TGTGCTAGCAGTTTTAGTGCCTCCTACGAGCAGTACTTC
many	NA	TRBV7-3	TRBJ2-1	CASSLTGRSNEQFF	TGTGCCAGCAGCTTAACAGGGAGAAGCAATGAGCAGTTCTTC
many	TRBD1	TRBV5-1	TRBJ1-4	CASSSTGDEKLFF	TGCGCCAGCAGCTCGACAGGGGATGAAAAACTGTTTTTT
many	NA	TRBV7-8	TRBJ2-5	CASSHPGKKFQETQYF	TGTGCCAGCAGCCACCCAGGCAAGAAGTTCCAAGAGACCCAGTACTTC
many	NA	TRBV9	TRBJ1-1	CASSVDGSGTEAFF	TGTGCCAGCAGCGTAGACGGTTCGGGGACTGAAGCTTTCTTT
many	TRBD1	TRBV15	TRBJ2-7	CATSRPGQQAYEQYF	TGTGCCACCAGCAGACCGGGACAGCAAGCCTACGAGCAGTACTTC
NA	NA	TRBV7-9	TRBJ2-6	CASKKGQVYSGANVLTF	TGTGCCAGCAAAAAGGGGCAGGTATACTCTGGGGCCAACGTCCTGACTTTC
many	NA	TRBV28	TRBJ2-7	CASRASRPSYEQYF	TGTGCCAGCAGGGCGTCGAGGCCCTCCTACGAGCAGTACTTC
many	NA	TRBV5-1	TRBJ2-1	CASSLIRQNEQFF	TGCGCCAGCAGCTTGATTAGGCAAAATGAGCAGTTCTTC
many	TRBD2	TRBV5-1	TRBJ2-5	CASSLRTSGRAGETQYF	TGCGCCAGCAGCCTCCGGACTAGCGGGAGGGCCGGGGAGACCCAGTACTTC
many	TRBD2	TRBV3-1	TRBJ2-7	CASSQDLTSGRAEQYF	TGTGCCAGCAGCCAAGATTTGACTAGCGGGAGGGCCGAGCAGTACTTC
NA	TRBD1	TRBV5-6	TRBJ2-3	CASTGTGGEGTADTQYF	TGTGCCAGTACCGGGACAGGGGGCGAGGGCACGGCAGATACGCAGTATTTT
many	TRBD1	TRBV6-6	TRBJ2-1	CASSSSDRQGRGEQFF	TGTGCCAGCAGCTCTTCCGACCGACAGGGTAGAGGTGAGCAGTTCTTC
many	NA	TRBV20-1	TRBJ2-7	CSARTGRGEEQYF	TGCAGTGCCCGGACAGGGAGGGGAGAAGAGCAGTACTTC
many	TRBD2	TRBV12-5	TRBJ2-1	CASGLVRKYGGRIDEQFF	TGTGCTAGTGGTTTGGTAAGGAAATACGGCGGGAGAATCGATGAGCAGTTCTTC
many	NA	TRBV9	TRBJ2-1	CASSEPTGNNEQFF	TGTGCCAGCAGCGAACCTACAGGGAACAATGAGCAGTTCTTC
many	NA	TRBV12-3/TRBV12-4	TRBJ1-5	CASSFFSGNQPQHF	TGTGCCAGCAGTTTTTTCAGTGGGAATCAGCCCCAGCATTTT
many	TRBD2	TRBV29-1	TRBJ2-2	CSVVGLAGAKNTGELFF	TGCAGCGTCGTAGGACTAGCGGGAGCGAAAAACACCGGGGAGCTGTTTTTT
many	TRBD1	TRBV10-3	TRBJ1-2	CAISDPDRGFYGYTF	TGTGCCATCAGTGACCCGGACAGGGGTTTCTATGGCTACACCTTC
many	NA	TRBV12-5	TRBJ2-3	CASGQMDSSDTQYF	TGTGCTAGTGGACAAATGGACTCCTCGGATACGCAGTATTTT
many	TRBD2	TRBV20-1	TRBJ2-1	CSARDPGLAGVGEQFF	TGCAGTGCTAGAGATCCCGGACTAGCGGGTGTTGGTGAGCAGTTCTTC
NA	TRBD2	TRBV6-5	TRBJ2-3	CASSYSAGGADTQYF	TGTGCCAGCAGTTACTCGGCGGGAGGGGCAGATACGCAGTATTTT
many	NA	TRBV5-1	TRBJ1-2	CASSSSGAYGYTF	TGCGCCAGCAGCTCCTCAGGGGCCTATGGCTACACCTTC
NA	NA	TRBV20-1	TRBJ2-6	CSAGSRSSGANVLTF	TGCAGTGCTGGGAGCAGAAGCTCTGGGGCCAACGTCCTGACTTTC
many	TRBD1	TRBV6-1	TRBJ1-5	CASKGQGETQPQHF	TGTGCCAGCAAAGGACAGGGCGAGACTCAGCCCCAGCATTTT
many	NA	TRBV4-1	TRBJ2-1	CASSQGLHGAYNEQFF	TGCGCCAGCAGCCAAGGATTACACGGGGCTTACAATGAGCAGTTCTTC
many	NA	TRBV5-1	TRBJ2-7	CASSLPGTGYEQYF	TGCGCCAGCAGCTTGCCGGGGACGGGCTACGAGCAGTACTTC
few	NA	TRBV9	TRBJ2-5	CASTIGLAQETQYF	TGTGCCAGCACAATTGGGCTAGCACAAGAGACCCAGTACTTC
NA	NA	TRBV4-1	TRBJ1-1	CASSQGQPPKAFF	TGCGCCAGCAGCCAAGGACAGCCCCCTAAAGCTTTCTTT
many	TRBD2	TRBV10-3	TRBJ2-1	CAIGIAGGRNEQFF	TGTGCCATCGGAATAGCGGGGGGCCGGAATGAGCAGTTCTTC